The TCR beta chain described here comes from a study of siplizumab effects on memory and regulatory T cells. From germline, CDR1 is SQVTM and CDR2 ANQGSEA. This CDR3 has 13 residues. After removal of 4 bases from V and 3 bases from J, the junction contained 1 base not matched to a gene. This clone appeared once. Here immunoSEQ multiplex PCR was the method, and the copy in TCRdb shows in-frame clones only, minus some. The table has fewer than 85,000 clones, about 95% seen once; the top ten hold 18%. The V call is TRBV29-1, the J call TRBJ2-2, with 8 nucleotides matching TRBD1. Material: CD8+ T cells sorted from blood. The clonotype comes from a human donor in good health. CDR3 loop: CSVAGGDTGELFF. In nucleotides, the CDR3 is TGCAGCGTTGCAGGGGGCGACACCGGGGAGCTGTTTTTT.